This paragraph covers one T cell receptor (beta chain) sequence. What it binds is unknown. This sample is part of a study of tumor and adjacent non-tumor tissue in lung cancer. Notes on the study in general: Compared with tumor, normal lung showed significantly lower TCR diversity. In normal lung, the top 100 clones were significantly more dominant than in tumor.

RNA was extracted from bulk tissue without any cell sorting. This non-tumor lung sample came from over 3 cm beyond the tumor edge. A modified ARM-PCR protocol with three rounds of nested PCR amplified TCRbeta. TCRdb reanalysed the multiplex PCR reads using MiXCR and keeps one entry per CDR3 protein. Altogether over 100,000 distinct CDR3 sequences are present, 62% being singletons, with the ten largest covering around 20%. Germline lookup yields CDR1 MDHEN and CDR2 SYDVKM. The CDR3 is 14 residues long. V lost 9 bases, J lost 4 bases, and 8 bases stayed unmatched. This receptor was identified in a man in his sixties with non-small cell lung cancer. The chain combines TRBV28 with TRBJ2-7; 11 positions agree with TRBD2. The sample was distant non-tumor lung tissue. CDR3 sequence reads: CASGTSGGTYEQYF. For the CDR3, the DNA is TGTGCCAGTGGTACTAGCGGGGGCACTTACGAGCAGTACTTC.